The next 16 T cell receptor beta chains were all read from a single sample in a study of OX40 agonist ivuxolimab in advanced cancers. The repertoire was sequenced with immunoSEQ multiplex PCR; TCRdb's copy has only in-frame clones and lacks some. The data contain roughly 20,000 clones, roughly 84% of them singletons. The starting material was CD4+ or CD8+ T cells sorted from blood, obtained in a trial of the OX40 agonist ivuxolimab. The origin of the receptors is an adult with an advanced solid tumor such as melanoma, head and neck, liver or kidney cancer.

This sequence joins TRBV7-9 and TRBJ1-5; D is ambiguous. The CDR3 is 13 residues long. V dropped 1 base and J dropped 7 bases, with 8 bases sitting between them. The V gene's germline CDR1 is SEHNR and CDR2 FQNEAQ (reference sequence). The CDR3 coding sequence is TGTGCCAGCAGCTTAGTCGCGGAACAGCCCCAGCATTTT. Protein product: CASSLVAEQPQHF. Supplemented by reference TRBV7-9 and TRBJ1-5, the full variable domain reads DTGVSQNPRHKITKRGQNVTFRCDPISEHNRLYWYRQTLGQGPEFLTYFQNEAQLEKSRLLSDRFSAERPKGSFSTLEIQRTEQGDSAMYLCASSLVAEQPQHFGDGTRLSIL.

The rearrangement uses TRBV18 and TRBJ1-4; D is possibly TRBD1 (5 bases). CDR3 length equals 15 residues. The germline gives CDR1 KGHSH, CDR2 LQKENI. V lost 3 bases, J lost 3 bases, and 11 bases lay in between. This chain's CDR3 is CASSPRDAPNEKLFF. The CDR3 DNA follows: TGTGCCAGCTCACCCCGGGACGCCCCTAATGAAAAACTGTTTTTT.

There are a few counts of this clone. The chain links TRBV4-3 to TRBJ2-7, with 9 positions matching TRBD2. This CDR3 region has 13 residues. Germline CDR1 is LGHNA and CDR2 is YSLEER. V shed 3 bases and J 7 bases; nucleotides not matched to a gene: 4. The DNA of the CDR3 is TGCGCCAGCAGCCAGGGACTAGCTTGGGAGCAGTACTTC. This codes for CASSQGLAWEQYF.

The table lists this clone with a count of one. V is TRBV6-6 and J is TRBJ1-1; a possible D gene is TRBD1 (5 bases). The CDR3 is 14 residues long. In germline, CDR1 is MNHNY, CDR2 SVGAGI (reference sequence). V lost 0 bases and J lost 4, with 9 bases in between. CDR3 bases: TGTGCCAGCAGTTACTCGGGGGTTGGCACTGAAGCTTTCTTT. Its translation is CASSYSGVGTEAFF.

The rearrangement uses TRBV7-2 and TRBJ2-5; TRBD2 aligns across 10 bases. Germline V gene data show CDR1 as SGHTA and CDR2 as FQGNSA. The ends lost 5 bases at V and 1 base at J; junction bases unmatched: 4. The CDR3 is 15 amino acids. In nucleotides, the CDR3 is TGTGCCAGCAGCCTCCTAGCGGGAGCCCAAGAGACCCAGTACTTC. This translates into CASSLLAGAQETQYF.

The J gene is TRBJ2-1, the V gene TRBV5-5, with 7 bases lining up with TRBD2. This CDR3 region has 14 residues. Trimming took 2 bases from V and 5 from J; bases not matched to a gene: 4. The germline gives CDR1 SGHKS, CDR2 YYEKEE (reference sequence). CDR3 loop: CASSFSAGDNEQFF. As DNA, the CDR3 is TGTGCCAGCAGCTTTTCGGCGGGGGACAATGAGCAGTTCTTC. Full variable domain (remainder filled in from reference TRBV5-5 and TRBJ2-1): DAGVTQSPTHLIKTRGQQVTLRCSPISGHKSVSWYQQVLGQGPQFIFQYYEKEERGRGNFPDRFSARQFPNYSSELNVNALLLGDSALYLCASSFSAGDNEQFFGPGTRLTVL.

This chain connects TRBV2 to TRBJ2-2; D gene unclear. CDR1 and CDR2 from the germline V gene are SNHLY and FYNNEI. The CDR3 contains 11 residues. Between the trimmed V and J ends, which lost 3 bases and 9 bases, there was a span of 5 bases. CDR3 sequence: CASSEWRELFF. DNA for the CDR3: TGTGCCAGCAGTGAGTGGAGGGAGCTGTTTTTT.

The chain carries TRBV18 and TRBJ2-5, with D possibly matching TRBD2 (5 bases). Germline CDR1 KGHSH, CDR2 LQKENI. V lost 3 bases and J 9 bases, leaving 17 bases between the germline ends. CDR3 length: 14 residues. Here the CDR3 DNA reads TGTGCCAGCTCACCCACGCAAGGGATGGAGGCCCAGTACTTC. Translation: CASSPTQGMEAQYF.

This clone has only one observation. The chain is built from TRBV28 and TRBJ2-3; the D is unclear. Germline values: CDR1 MDHEN, CDR2 SYDVKM. The CDR3 totals 11 residues. Trimming pared 3 bases from V and 6 bases from J, leaving 4 bases between. The CDR3 spells CASSFWDTQYF. As DNA, the CDR3 is TGTGCCAGCAGTTTTTGGGATACGCAGTATTTT.

This clone has only a few counts. This chain links TRBV5-1 with TRBJ2-5; 7 bases fit TRBD2. The CDR3 has 16 amino acids. Germline V gene sequence: CDR1 SGHRS, CDR2 YFSETQ. With 0 bases clipped from V and 1 base from J, the junction kept 6 bases outside the gene matches. CDR3 bases: TGCGCCAGCAGCTTGGGCCCAGCGGGAACCCAAGAGACCCAGTACTTC. This gives the protein CASSLGPAGTQETQYF.

The chain combines TRBV7-2 with TRBJ1-1; D remains unclear. V was trimmed by 11 bases and J by 1 base, leaving 14 bases between them. The CDR3 totals 13 residues. CDR1 SGHTA and CDR2 FQGNSA come from the germline V gene. The CDR3 loop reads CAGRATRNTEAFF. The CDR3 DNA reads as TGTGCCGGGCGGGCGACCCGGAACACTGAAGCTTTCTTT.

This chain joins TRBV27 and TRBJ1-2; 9 bases are shared with TRBD1. The length of the CDR3 is 14 residues. With V trimmed by 2 bases and J by 4 bases, 2 bases remained unmatched. Germline V gene data show CDR1 as MNHEY and CDR2 as SMNVEV (reference sequence). The CDR3 spells CASSLGQGTYGYTF. The CDR3 bases are TGTGCCAGCAGTTTAGGACAGGGGACCTATGGCTACACCTTC.

The J gene is TRBJ2-1, the V gene TRBV11-3, with TRBD2 as a possible D gene (7 bases). V was shortened by 1 base and J by 7 bases, with 14 bases between the two germline ends. The CDR3 consists of 15 residues. Germline CDR1 reads SGHNT; CDR2 reads YENEEA. The CDR3 sequence is CASSLAGGNENEQFF. The CDR3 coding sequence is TGTGCCAGCAGCTTAGCGGGGGGCAACGAGAATGAGCAGTTCTTC.

The rearrangement uses TRBV6-1 and TRBJ1-4; 7 positions agree with TRBD1. V lost 6 bases, J lost 0 bases, and 4 bases stayed unmatched. Germline V gene data show CDR1 as MNHNS and CDR2 as SASEGT. This CDR3 comprises 15 residues. CDR3 amino acids: CASRGQPATNEKLFF. CDR3 bases: TGTGCCAGCAGGGGACAGCCTGCAACTAATGAAAAACTGTTTTTT.

The genes are TRBV6-1 and TRBJ2-5, with no clear D. The length of the CDR3 is 11 residues. The V gene's germline CDR1 is MNHNS and CDR2 SASEGT. Trimming left V 1 base short and J 4 bases short, with 1 base between. In DNA form, the CDR3 reads TGTGCCAGCAGTGAAGGAGAGACCCAGTACTTC. It specifies CASSEGETQYF.

This chain connects TRBV6-5 to TRBJ1-3, with D unresolved. V was shortened by 2 bases and J by 0 bases, with 11 bases between the two germline ends. Looked up from germline, CDR1 is MNHEY and CDR2 is SVGAGI. The CDR3 sequence is 16 residues long. Here the CDR3 reads CASSYTAQSSGNTIYF. The CDR3 region has the DNA TGTGCCAGCAGTTACACTGCTCAGAGCTCTGGAAACACCATATATTTT.